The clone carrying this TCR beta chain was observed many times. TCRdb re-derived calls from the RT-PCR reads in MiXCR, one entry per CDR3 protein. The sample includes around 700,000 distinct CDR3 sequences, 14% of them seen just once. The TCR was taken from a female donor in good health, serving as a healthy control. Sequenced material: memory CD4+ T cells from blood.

The CDR3 DNA sequence: TGTGCCAGCAGCCCTAGGGGGAGCGTAGGGCTAGGCGAGCAGTACTTC. This encodes CASSPRGSVGLGEQYF. The chain is built from TRBV7-9 and TRBJ2-7; D perhaps matches TRBD1 (6 bases). Germline CDR1 is SEHNR and CDR2 is FQNEAQ (reference sequence). V lost 5 bases and J lost 6, with 23 bases in between. The CDR3 covers 16 residues.